This T cell receptor beta chain is drawn from a study of cytomegalovirus exposure and HLA in healthy donors. As for the study in general: Both the approximately 120 validation repertoires and the roughly 700 first-cohort repertoires used the same platform, as reported by a later analysis. Findings and limits, study-wide: Specificity for CMV antigens was confirmed in vitro for a few of the CMV-associated chains. Among TCR beta chains, those listed as cytomegalovirus-associated numbered under 200.

Donors were drawn from the roughly 120-subject validation cohort, separate from the roughly 670-subject first cohort. The CDR3 sequence is 18 residues long. Germline V lookup: CDR1 SQVTM, CDR2 ANQGSEA. V lost 1 base, J lost 3 bases, and 9 bases stayed unmatched. Some clones are missing from TCRdb's copy, which holds only in-frame ones; the method was immunoSEQ multiplex PCR. The sample lists approximately 230,000 clones, roughly nine tenths occurring once. Points on this clone: Its antigen is currently unknown.

The receptor was isolated from a man between 18 and 29 years old in good health and CMV-seropositive. V gene TRBV29-1 combines with J gene TRBJ2-1, with TRBD2 identical over 13 bases. Sequenced: PBMCs. CDR3 coding DNA: TGCAGCGTTGAAGGAGGCACTAGCGGGGGGGGAGACTACAATGAGCAGTTCTTC. Its protein is CSVEGGTSGGGDYNEQFF.